One and the same sample provided the 10 T cell receptor beta chains below, sequenced in a study of T cells in Graves' hyperthyroidism and ophthalmopathy. What was amplified from RNA transcripts were TCR beta CDR3 regions. HTBI primers were the set used in a first-round RT-PCR of the TCR CDR3. Via MiXCR, TCRdb re-called the multiplex PCR reads, giving one row per CDR3 protein. The sample carries around 560,000 distinct CDR3 sequences, 15% to 20% recorded once. The specimen sequenced was blood. Receptors originate from a woman younger than 30 with Graves' hyperthyroidism.

Remarks on this clonotype: This could be a read error, since a much larger clone is one nucleotide away. This rearrangement joins TRBV4-1 to TRBJ1-1; tentative D call: TRBD1 (5 bases). The CDR3 sequence is 15 residues long. Germline V gene lookup returns CDR1 MGHRA and CDR2 YSYEKL. DNA for the CDR3: TGCGCCAGCGGCCAAGATCCCGGGGGTGGCACTGAAGCTTTCTTT. Its protein is CASGQDPGGGTEAFF.

This clonotype was detected a few times. V is TRBV30 and J is TRBJ1-2; possible D gene TRBD1, 5 bases. Germline V gene data show CDR1 as GTSNPN and CDR2 as SVGIG (reference sequence). The ends were cut back, 2 bases at V and 5 bases at J, with 9 bases in the middle. The CDR3 is made up of 12 amino acids. The CDR3 reads CAWSTQGYGYTF. The CDR3, as DNA: TGTGCCTGGAGTACTCAGGGTTATGGCTACACCTTC.

This clonotype was recorded many times. The chain recombines TRBV7-8 with TRBJ1-1, with D uncertain. Germline loops: CDR1 SGHVS, CDR2 FQNEAQ. The V end lost 8 bases, the J end lost 0 bases, and 7 bases lay between the germline ends. The CDR3 has 12 residues. CDR3 protein: CASGTMNTEAFF. The CDR3 bases are TGTGCCAGCGGAACTATGAACACTGAAGCTTTCTTT.

This clonotype was found a few times. A read error may produce the germline difference seen at one junction end. The genes are TRBV6-4 and TRBJ1-1, with D possibly being TRBD1 (5 bases). This CDR3 comprises 13 residues. In germline, CDR1 is MRHNA, CDR2 SNTAGT. The CDR3 DNA follows: TGTGCCAGCGGTGAGACAGATCGCACTGAAGCTTTCTTT. Amino acid sequence: CASGETDRTEAFF.

This clonotype came up many times. V is TRBV6-2 or TRBV6-3 and J is TRBJ2-7; 11 nucleotides match TRBD2. Germline V gives CDR1 MNHEY, CDR2 SVGEGT. V was clipped by 6 bases and J by 0 bases; unmatched bases: 4. This CDR3 has 15 amino acids. The CDR3 nucleotides read TGTGCCAGCAGAAGACTAGCGGGGATCTCCTACGAGCAGTACTTC. This gives the protein CASRRLAGISYEQYF.

Points on this clonotype: An end of the junction differs from the germline gene, which may be a read error. The chain has TRBV29-1 and TRBJ2-1, with D possibly TRBD2 on 5 matching bases. Looked up from germline, CDR1 is SQVTM and CDR2 is ANQGSEA. This CDR3 is 14 amino acids long. CDR3 in DNA: TGCAGCGTTGAAGATCATTCGGGGAAAGGTGAGCGGTTCTTC. It is translated as CSVEDHSGKGERFF.

The table lists this clonotype with many counts. The V and J genes are TRBV28 and TRBJ1-4; D is unclear. V lost 6 bases and J lost 10, with 15 bases in between. CDR3 length equals 13 residues. The V gene's germline CDR1 is MDHEN and CDR2 SYDVKM. CDR3: CASRGKVYGKLFF. The DNA for the CDR3 is TGTGCCAGCAGGGGGAAGGTGTATGGAAAACTGTTTTTT.

The chain uses TRBV4-1 and TRBJ1-1, with D possibly being TRBD1 (6 bases). Trimming stripped 2 bases from V and 0 bases from J, with 10 bases between. The CDR3 runs to 15 residues. The V gene's germline CDR1 is MGHRA and CDR2 YSYEKL. CDR3 loop: CASSQLTGLNTEAFF. CDR3 nucleotide sequence: TGCGCCAGCAGCCAACTCACAGGGTTGAACACTGAAGCTTTCTTT.

Many counts were recorded for this clonotype. The rearrangement joins TRBV27 to TRBJ2-7, with D possibly being TRBD2 (6 bases). This CDR3 has 16 amino acids. CDR1 is MNHEY and CDR2 is SMNVEV in the germline V gene (reference sequence). Trimming removed 0 bases from V and 0 bases from J, with 12 bases in between. CDR3 residues: CASSLSGDWISYEQYF. The CDR3 nucleotides are TGTGCCAGCAGTTTATCGGGGGACTGGATCTCCTACGAGCAGTACTTC.

Comment on this clonotype: This may come from a read error, since a much larger clone is one base off. Here the CDR3 DNA reads TGTGCCAGCAGTTTATCCGGGACTAGCGGCAATGAGCAGTTCTTC. Translated, it gives CASSLSGTSGNEQFF. The V and J genes are TRBV28 and TRBJ2-1, with 11 bases that match TRBD2. V lost 1 base and J lost 6; bases outside the gene matches: 2. The CDR3 sequence is 15 residues long. CDR1 is MDHEN and CDR2 is SYDVKM in the germline V gene. The full variable domain, completed using reference TRBV28 and TRBJ2-1, is DVKVTQSSRYLVKRTGEKVFLECVQDMDHENMFWYRQDPGLGLRLIYFSYDVKMKEKGDIPEGYSVSREKKERFSLILESASTNQTSMYLCASSLSGTSGNEQFFGPGTRLTVL.